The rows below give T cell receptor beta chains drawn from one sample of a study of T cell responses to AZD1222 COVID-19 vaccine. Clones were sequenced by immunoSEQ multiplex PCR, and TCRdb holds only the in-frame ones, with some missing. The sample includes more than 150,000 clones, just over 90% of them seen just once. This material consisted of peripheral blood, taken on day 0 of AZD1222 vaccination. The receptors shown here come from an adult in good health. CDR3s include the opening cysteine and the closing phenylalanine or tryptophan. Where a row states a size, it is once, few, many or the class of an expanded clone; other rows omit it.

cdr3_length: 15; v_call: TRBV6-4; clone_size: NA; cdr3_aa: CASSDLAGGGNEQFF
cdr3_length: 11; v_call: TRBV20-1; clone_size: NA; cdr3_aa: CSARVRETQYF
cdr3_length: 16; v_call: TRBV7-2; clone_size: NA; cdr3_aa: CASSATTGVSTSPLHF
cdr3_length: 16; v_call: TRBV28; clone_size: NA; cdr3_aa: CASSSIAGYSYNEQFF
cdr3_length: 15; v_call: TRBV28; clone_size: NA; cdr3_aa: CASSFPDRESHEQYF
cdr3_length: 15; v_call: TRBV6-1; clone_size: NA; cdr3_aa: CASSEEAGGPGEQYF
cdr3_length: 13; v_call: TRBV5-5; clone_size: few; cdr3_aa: CASSFRDTGELFF
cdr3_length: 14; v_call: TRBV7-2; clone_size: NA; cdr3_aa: CASSMAGPGETQYF
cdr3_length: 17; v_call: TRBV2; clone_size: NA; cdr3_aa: CASSGILAAVAKNIQYF
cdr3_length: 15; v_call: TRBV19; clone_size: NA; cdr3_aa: CASSMTSGSYNEQFF
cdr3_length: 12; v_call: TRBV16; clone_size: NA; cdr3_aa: CASSQDSNEQFF
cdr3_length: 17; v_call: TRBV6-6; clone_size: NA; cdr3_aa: CASSPPRQGLSYNEQFF
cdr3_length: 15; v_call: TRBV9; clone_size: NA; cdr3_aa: CASSPPGQGGYGYTF
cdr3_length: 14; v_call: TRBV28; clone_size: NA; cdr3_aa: CASSQTGTREKLFF
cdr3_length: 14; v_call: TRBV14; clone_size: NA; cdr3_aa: CASSQTQVNTEAFF
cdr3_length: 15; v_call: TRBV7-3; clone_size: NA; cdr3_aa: CASSSEGQGNSPLHF
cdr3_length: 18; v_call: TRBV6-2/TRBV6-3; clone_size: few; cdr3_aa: CASSYSGLAGGPLYEQYF
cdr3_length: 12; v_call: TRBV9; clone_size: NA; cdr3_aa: CASSVDSPEQFF
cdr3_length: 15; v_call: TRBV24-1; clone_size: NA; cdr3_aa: CATIKGQKIDNEQFF
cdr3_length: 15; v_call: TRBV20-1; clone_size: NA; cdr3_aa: CSASRLAGGGNEQFF